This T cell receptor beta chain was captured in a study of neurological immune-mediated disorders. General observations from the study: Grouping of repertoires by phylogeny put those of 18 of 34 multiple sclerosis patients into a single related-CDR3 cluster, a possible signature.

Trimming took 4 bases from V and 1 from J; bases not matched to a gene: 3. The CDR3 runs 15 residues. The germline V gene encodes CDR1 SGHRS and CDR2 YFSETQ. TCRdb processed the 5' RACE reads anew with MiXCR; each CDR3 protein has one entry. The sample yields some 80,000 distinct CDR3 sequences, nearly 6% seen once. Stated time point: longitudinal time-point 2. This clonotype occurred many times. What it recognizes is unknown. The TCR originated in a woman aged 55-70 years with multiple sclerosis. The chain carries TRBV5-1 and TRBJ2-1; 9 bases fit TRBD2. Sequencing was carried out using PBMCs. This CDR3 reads CASSHSGGSYNEQFF. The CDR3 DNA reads TGCGCCAGCAGCCATAGCGGGGGTTCCTACAATGAGCAGTTCTTC. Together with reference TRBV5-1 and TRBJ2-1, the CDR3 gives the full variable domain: KAGVTQTPRYLIKTRGQQVTLSCSPISGHRSVSWYQQTPGQGLQFLFEYFSETQRNKGNFPGRFSGRQFSNSRSEMNVSTLELGDSALYLCASSHSGGSYNEQFFGPGTRLTVL.